The 13 T cell receptor beta chains in this list originate from one sample, sequenced in a study of T cells expressing NK-cell markers. After re-calling the 5' RACE reads, TCRdb lists one entry per CDR3 protein, DNA absent. The sample data list a few hundred thousand distinct CDR3 sequences. Sequenced input: blood T cells: a sorted CD56 or NKG2C T cell subset, CD4+ or CD8+ T cells, or bulk PBMC T cells (not recorded which). These receptors originate from a man between 18 and 69 years old in good health.

This chain joins TRBV6-1 and TRBJ2-3. This CDR3 contains 16 residues. Germline values: CDR1 MNHNS, CDR2 SASEGT. The CDR3 sequence is CASSEGYSWFTDTQYF.

The CDR3: CASSLHVWTGLQETQYF. The chain recombines TRBV7-2 with TRBJ2-5; absent DNA, TCRdb's TRBD1 call cannot be checked. Germline V gives CDR1 SGHTA, CDR2 FQGNSA. The CDR3 covers 17 residues.

The chain employs TRBV7-9 and TRBJ2-7. This CDR3 has 13 amino acids. Germline loops: CDR1 SEHNR, CDR2 FQNEAQ (reference sequence). Here the CDR3 reads CASSQAVSYEQYF.

The V gene is TRBV6-2 or TRBV6-3, the J gene TRBJ2-3. Germline V lookup: CDR1 MNHEY, CDR2 SVGEGT. The CDR3 is 11 residues long. The CDR3 sequence is CASTPTDTQYF.

The V call is TRBV24-1, the J call TRBJ2-1; no DNA is available, so the TRBD1 call from TCRdb remains unchecked. The CDR3 length is 15 residues. Germline V lookup: CDR1 KGHDR, CDR2 SFDVKD. This CDR3 reads CATSDPRGVGNEQFF.

The rearrangement links TRBV19 to TRBJ2-1; TCRdb returns TRBD1, unconfirmable since there is no DNA. The CDR3 has 15 amino acids. Germline assignment: CDR1 LNHDA and CDR2 SQIVND (reference sequence). Here the CDR3 reads CASIQGAGSYNEQFF.

The chain is built from TRBV7-6 and TRBJ2-3; TCRdb indicates TRBD1, and absent DNA this call remains unverified. The CDR3 runs to 14 residues. Germline lookup yields CDR1 SGHVS and CDR2 FNYEAQ. The CDR3: CASSLGTGIDTQYF.

The rearrangement joins TRBV7-9 to TRBJ2-1; TCRdb names TRBD2, which stays unverified in the absence of DNA. CDR3 length equals 17 residues. Germline V gives CDR1 SEHNR, CDR2 FQNEAQ (reference sequence). CDR3 protein: CASSLRLAGGPGNEQFF.

J is TRBJ1-2 and V is TRBV12-3 or TRBV12-4; the D call from TCRdb, TRBD1, cannot be confirmed without DNA. This CDR3 contains 13 residues. CDR3 region: CASSWDKQYGYTF.

This chain uses TRBV4-2 with TRBJ2-7; TCRdb returns TRBD1, unconfirmable since there is no DNA. The CDR3 consists of 15 residues. Looked up from germline, CDR1 is LGHNA and CDR2 is YNFKEQ. CDR3 amino acids: CASSLHGQGAREQYF.

The chain links TRBV3-1 to TRBJ1-2. The CDR3 is 13 residues long. In germline, CDR1 is LGHDT, CDR2 YNNKEL (reference sequence). This CDR3 reads CASSQTDDLGYTF.

The CDR3 reads CASQSGGAVRSNQPQHF. The rearrangement links TRBV10-3 to TRBJ1-5; TCRdb picks TRBD1, but there is no DNA to check that call. Germline lookup yields CDR1 ENHRY and CDR2 SYGVKD. The CDR3 has 17 residues.

The rearrangement joins TRBV20-1 to TRBJ2-2; TCRdb proposes TRBD2, but this gene call is untestable without DNA. The CDR3 covers 15 residues. Germline values: CDR1 DFQATT, CDR2 SNEGSKA (reference sequence). The CDR3 loop reads CSARTSGGATGELFF.